The 20 T cell receptor beta chains reported below all come from one sample, sequenced in a study of technical replicates of blood from a handful of donors. Produced via immunoSEQ multiplex PCR; TCRdb's table is partial and in-frame only. The sample carries tens of thousands of clones, just under 95% recorded once. Sequenced sample: T cells isolated from PBMCs. The receptors derive from a human donor in good health.

The chain couples TRBV5-1 to TRBJ2-2, with TRBD2 as a possible D gene (6 bases). Germline CDR1 is SGHRS and CDR2 is YFSETQ. This CDR3 region has 15 residues. The ends were cut back, 2 bases at V and 4 bases at J, with 12 bases in the middle. The DNA of the CDR3 is TGCGCCAGCAGCTTTGGAGGGACCGGCACCGGGGAGCTGTTTTTT. This encodes CASSFGGTGTGELFF.

The V gene is TRBV15, the J gene TRBJ1-4; TRBD1 is a possible D gene (5 bases). CDR1 and CDR2 from the germline V gene are LNHNV and YYDKDF (reference sequence). The CDR3 extends over 16 amino acids. The V end was cut by 0 bases, the J end by 6 bases, with 14 bases between. The CDR3 nucleotides are TGTGCCACCAGCAGAGATCTAAGGGGCTGGGATGAAAAACTGTTTTTT. It encodes CATSRDLRGWDEKLFF.

This chain uses TRBV18 with TRBJ2-5; D not resolved. Trimming pared 4 bases from V and 1 base from J, leaving 7 bases between. Germline assignment: CDR1 KGHSH and CDR2 LQKENI. The CDR3 contains 13 residues. DNA for the CDR3: TGTGCCAGCTCACGGTCTAGCCAAGAGACCCAGTACTTC. The encoded protein is CASSRSSQETQYF.

The chain is built from TRBV29-1 and TRBJ2-5; possibly TRBD1 for D (8 bases). Looked up from germline, CDR1 is SQVTM and CDR2 is ANQGSEA. V shed 3 bases and J shed 2 bases, with 16 bases lying between them. The CDR3 spans 15 residues. DNA for the CDR3: TGCAGCGTTGAGAAGCGGGGACAGGTTCAAGAGACCCAGTACTTC. Translation: CSVEKRGQVQETQYF.

V usage is TRBV28 and J usage is TRBJ2-3; 7 nucleotides align to TRBD1. The junction had 7 bases not matched to a gene; V was cut back by 5 bases and J by 2 bases. Germline assignment: CDR1 MDHEN and CDR2 SYDVKM. This CDR3 region has 15 residues. CDR3: CASSRGTEFTDTQYF. The CDR3 bases are TGTGCCAGCAGTCGAGGGACAGAATTCACAGATACGCAGTATTTT.

This chain uses TRBV19 with TRBJ1-2, with D maybe TRBD1 (5 bases). The V and J ends lost 5 bases and 4 bases respectively, with 11 bases between them. The CDR3 covers 13 residues. Germline V lookup: CDR1 LNHDA, CDR2 SQIVND (reference sequence). The CDR3 coding sequence is TGTGCCAGTAGTCTCGACAGCAGCTATGGCTACACCTTC. Translation gives CASSLDSSYGYTF.

V usage is TRBV29-1 and J usage is TRBJ2-1; 12 nucleotides align to TRBD2. The CDR3 length is 17 residues. Unmatched junction bases numbered 13, after V lost 0 bases and J lost 10 bases. Per the germline V gene, CDR1 is SQVTM and CDR2 is ANQGSEA. CDR3 protein: CSVEDGLAGGVLSEQFF. CDR3 coding DNA: TGCAGCGTTGAAGACGGGCTAGCGGGAGGGGTCCTCTCGGAGCAGTTCTTC.

The V and J genes are TRBV5-1 and TRBJ1-2; unclear D gene. Looked up from germline, CDR1 is SGHRS and CDR2 is YFSETQ. V was trimmed by 1 base and J by 6 bases, leaving 16 bases between them. CDR3 length: 15 amino acids. The CDR3 DNA is TGCGCCAGCAGCTTGTCTACGAGACGGGGAGATGGCTACACCTTC. It encodes CASSLSTRRGDGYTF.

The chain recombines TRBV6-4 with TRBJ2-3; the match to TRBD2 covers 9 bases. CDR1 and CDR2 (germline): MRHNA, SNTAGT. The CDR3 covers 15 residues. The V gene end was trimmed by 6 bases and the J gene end by 4 bases; junction bases not matched to a gene: 8. The CDR3 is CASRQAGGLPDTQYF. CDR3 coding DNA: TGTGCCAGCAGGCAAGCGGGGGGCCTTCCAGATACGCAGTATTTT.

V usage is TRBV7-8 and J usage is TRBJ1-2; no firm D call. V lost 1 base and J lost 8, with 8 bases in between. The CDR3 length is 12 residues. Looked up from germline, CDR1 is SGHVS and CDR2 is FQNEAQ. In nucleotides, the CDR3 is TGTGCCAGCAGCTTAGTTCGTTTCGGCTACACCTTC. Protein product: CASSLVRFGYTF.

This clone has only one observation. The chain joins TRBV7-9 to TRBJ1-2; D ambiguous. The CDR3 covers 17 residues. V was trimmed by 5 bases and J by 0 bases, leaving 19 bases between them. Looked up from germline, CDR1 is SEHNR and CDR2 is FQNEAQ (reference sequence). CDR3 DNA: TGTGCCAGCAGCGAAACCCGGGAACAGAGAACTAACTATGGCTACACCTTC. Translating it yields CASSETREQRTNYGYTF.

V and J are TRBV27 and TRBJ1-2; D not resolved. The CDR3 totals 14 residues. Trimming stripped 6 bases from V and 0 bases from J, with 11 bases between. Germline lookup yields CDR1 MNHEY and CDR2 SMNVEV (reference sequence). This CDR3 reads CASRLGQANYGYTF. The CDR3 coding sequence is TGTGCCAGCAGGCTCGGCCAGGCTAACTATGGCTACACCTTC.

The genes are TRBV9 and TRBJ1-2; D unclear. Germline V gene lookup returns CDR1 SGDLS and CDR2 YYNGEE. The V end was cut by 3 bases, the J end by 3 bases, with 6 bases between. The CDR3 covers 12 residues. CDR3 residues: CASSAQYYGYTF. The CDR3 DNA reads as TGTGCCAGCAGCGCACAGTACTATGGCTACACCTTC.

V gene TRBV27 combines with J gene TRBJ2-5, with TRBD2 as a possible D gene (5 bases). Trimming shortened V by 5 bases and J by 5 bases, and 9 bases separated the two germline ends. The germline CDR1 and CDR2 sequences are MNHEY and SMNVEV (reference sequence). The CDR3 is made up of 12 amino acids. The CDR3 is CASSRGGETQYF. CDR3 sequence (DNA): TGTGCCAGCAGTCGAGGAGGCGAGACCCAGTACTTC.

The table lists this clone with a count of one. V usage is TRBV7-9 and J usage is TRBJ2-1, with 11 bases lining up with TRBD2. V was pared by 5 bases and J by 5 bases, with 5 bases of the junction left unmatched. The germline V gene has CDR1 SEHNR and CDR2 FQNEAQ (reference sequence). CDR3 size: 15 residues. The CDR3 bases are TGTGCCAGCAGCGTAACTAGCGGGGGAAACAATGAGCAGTTCTTC. Translating gives CASSVTSGGNNEQFF.

This clone occurred a few times. The chain is built from TRBV5-4 and TRBJ2-6; D may be TRBD2 (6 bases). The CDR3 is 17 residues long. Germline-derived CDR1 and CDR2 are SGHNT and YYREEE (reference sequence). V was pared by 4 bases and J by 0 bases, with 14 bases between. In DNA form, the CDR3 reads TGTGCCAGCAGCGGCGGGACGGCCAGCTCTGGGGCCAACGTCCTGACTTTC. This sequence encodes CASSGGTASSGANVLTF.

J is TRBJ2-6 and V is TRBV7-3; tentative D call: TRBD1 (5 bases). The germline V and J ends were trimmed by 0 bases and 2 bases, with 5 bases remaining between them. In germline, CDR1 is SGHTA, CDR2 FQGTGA. The CDR3 contains 15 residues. The CDR3 spells CASSLTGAGANVLTF. The CDR3 DNA follows: TGTGCCAGCAGCTTAACAGGGGCTGGGGCCAACGTCCTGACTTTC. The full variable domain, rest sourced from reference TRBV7-3 and TRBJ2-6, is GAGVSQTPSNKVTEKGKYVELRCDPISGHTALYWYRQSLGQGPEFLIYFQGTGAADDSGLPNDRFFAVRPEGSVSTLKIQRTERGDSAVYLCASSLTGAGANVLTFGAGSRLTVL.

The chain is built from TRBV4-1 and TRBJ2-1; D may be TRBD2 (6 bases). CDR1 and CDR2 (germline): MGHRA, YSYEKL. V gave up 5 bases and J gave up 3 bases, with 17 bases separating them. The CDR3 totals 16 residues. This CDR3 reads CASSVPGLPIYNEQFF. For the CDR3, the DNA is TGCGCCAGCAGCGTACCGGGACTCCCAATCTACAATGAGCAGTTCTTC.

This clone has a single count. For the CDR3, the DNA is TGCGCCAGCAGCTCAAGACTAGCGGGGTCCAGCAGGAGAGAGACCCAGTACTTC. Residues: CASSSRLAGSSRRETQYF. The chain carries TRBV10-2 and TRBJ2-5, with TRBD2 matching 11 bases. With V trimmed by 6 bases and J by 4 bases, 16 bases remained unmatched. The length of the CDR3 is 18 residues. Germline CDR1 WSHSY, CDR2 SAAADI.

The CDR3 sequence: CAWRQGTVPLGAFF. The CDR3 DNA reads as TGTGCCTGGAGGCAGGGGACAGTCCCCCTAGGAGCTTTCTTT. The chain links TRBV30 to TRBJ1-1; TRBD1 aligns across 7 bases. Germline CDR1 reads GTSNPN; CDR2 reads SVGIG (reference sequence). V shed 3 bases, J shed 10 bases, and the junction held 14 bases outside the gene matches. The CDR3 spans 14 residues. The entire variable domain, with the rest obtained from reference TRBV30 and TRBJ1-1, is as follows: SQTIHQWPATLVQPVGSPLSLECTVEGTSNPNLYWYRQAAGRGLQLLFYSVGIGQISSEVPQNLSASRPQDRQFILSSKKLLLSDSGFYLCAWRQGTVPLGAFFGQGTRLTVV.